One and the same sample provided the 25 T cell receptor beta chains below, sequenced in a study of T cell changes during pregnancy in multiple sclerosis. Generated by immunoSEQ multiplex PCR, the TCRdb table keeps only in-frame clones and is missing some. Of around 71,000 clones listed, more than 80% are singletons. This specimen consisted of peripheral blood, obtained in the third trimester of pregnancy. These receptors came from a female donor with multiple sclerosis, enrolled in a pregnancy study.

This rearrangement joins TRBV4-1 to TRBJ2-7; D remains unclear. Germline assignment: CDR1 MGHRA and CDR2 YSYEKL. V lost 0 bases and J lost 0, with 9 bases in between. The CDR3 consists of 15 residues. CDR3 DNA sequence: TGCGCCAGCAGCCAAGAAGGCTGGAGCTCCTACGAGCAGTACTTC. Translated, it gives CASSQEGWSSYEQYF.

This chain connects TRBV9 to TRBJ1-2; tentative D call: TRBD1 (6 bases). The germline gives CDR1 SGDLS, CDR2 YYNGEE. The CDR3 is 13 residues long. With 3 bases removed from V and 7 bases from J, the gap between germline ends came to 13 bases. This CDR3 reads CASSAQRTVGYTF. CDR3 coding DNA: TGTGCCAGCAGCGCCCAACGGACAGTTGGCTACACCTTC.

The genes are TRBV6-6 and TRBJ1-4; 9 bases agree with TRBD1. The germline CDR1 and CDR2 sequences are MNHNY and SVGAGI (reference sequence). The junction had 6 bases not matched to a gene; V was cut back by 6 bases and J by 1 base. The CDR3 sequence is 16 residues long. The CDR3 reads CASRRDREKTNEKLFF. DNA of the CDR3: TGTGCCAGCAGAAGGGACAGGGAGAAAACTAATGAAAAACTGTTTTTT.

The chain carries TRBV2 and TRBJ2-1; a possible D gene is TRBD2 (6 bases). Looked up from germline, CDR1 is SNHLY and CDR2 is FYNNEI. The CDR3 totals 14 residues. The germline V and J ends were trimmed by 6 bases and 6 bases, with 15 bases remaining between them. The CDR3 protein is CASRTGTSPNEQFF. CDR3 nucleotides: TGTGCCAGCAGGACCGGGACTTCCCCCAATGAGCAGTTCTTC.

The V and J genes are TRBV5-1 and TRBJ2-3; a weak D match, TRBD1 (6 bases). Trimming took 4 bases from V and 2 from J, leaving 14 bases between them. From germline, CDR1 is SGHRS and CDR2 YFSETQ. CDR3 size: 15 residues. CDR3 loop: CASSPGQIFTDTQYF. CDR3 nucleotides: TGCGCCAGCAGCCCGGGACAAATATTCACAGATACGCAGTATTTT.

V gene TRBV5-1 combines with J gene TRBJ2-3; 8 bases fit TRBD2. CDR1 is SGHRS, CDR2 YFSETQ, per germline. Trimming cost V 0 bases and J 6 bases; bases outside gene matches: 6. CDR3 length: 15 residues. CDR3 residues: CASSLETGGWDTQYF. CDR3 coding DNA: TGCGCCAGCAGCTTGGAAACGGGAGGGTGGGATACGCAGTATTTT.

The V and J genes are TRBV27 and TRBJ2-1; TRBD1 might be the D (6 bases). The CDR3 is 14 residues long. V lost 5 bases to trimming and J lost 8 bases, with 16 bases between them. CDR1 is MNHEY and CDR2 is SMNVEV in the germline V gene (reference sequence). The CDR3 sequence: CASSLQQGWHEQFF. The CDR3 region has the DNA TGTGCCAGCAGTCTCCAACAGGGTTGGCATGAGCAGTTCTTC.

The rearrangement joins TRBV29-1 to TRBJ1-1; D may be TRBD1 (6 bases). This CDR3 region has 13 residues. The germline V and J ends were trimmed by 8 bases and 4 bases, with 17 bases remaining between them. Germline CDR1 SQVTM, CDR2 ANQGSEA. CDR3 sequence reads: CSIREGGFTEAFF. CDR3 nucleotide sequence: TGCAGCATACGGGAGGGGGGGTTCACTGAAGCTTTCTTT.

The rearrangement uses TRBV6-4 and TRBJ2-1; TRBD2 agrees at 7 bases. The CDR3 contains 16 residues. The V and J ends lost 6 bases and 0 bases, in that order; junction bases with no gene match: 8. CDR1 and CDR2 (germline): MRHNA, SNTAGT. DNA of the CDR3: TGTGCCAGCAGCCGTACTAGCGCTAGCTCCTACAATGAGCAGTTCTTC. Translation: CASSRTSASSYNEQFF.

About this clone itself: Sequence at one end of the junction differs from germline and may be a read error. V gene TRBV2 combines with J gene TRBJ2-5, with 7 positions matching TRBD2. The germline V gene has CDR1 SNHLY and CDR2 FYNNEI. The CDR3 length is 14 residues. The CDR3 DNA follows: TGTGCCAGCAAACCAACTAGCGTTCAAGGGACCCAGTACTTC. Protein sequence: CASKPTSVQGTQYF.

V is TRBV4-1 and J is TRBJ1-2, with 8 positions matching TRBD1. Germline trimming cut 4 bases from V and 6 bases from J; bases unmatched to any gene: 7. Germline CDR1 is MGHRA and CDR2 is YSYEKL. This CDR3 has 14 amino acids. The CDR3 loop reads CASSLDRGIDGYTF. CDR3 nucleotide sequence: TGCGCCAGCAGCCTTGACAGGGGAATTGATGGCTACACCTTC.

This chain connects TRBV28 to TRBJ2-7, with D tentatively TRBD1 (6 bases). The V and J ends lost 5 bases and 1 base respectively, with 15 bases between them. CDR1 is MDHEN and CDR2 is SYDVKM in the germline V gene. The CDR3 length is 15 residues. CDR3 DNA sequence: TGTGCCAGCAGTCCCCCGGGACACTCTTCCTACGAGCAGTACTTC. The encoded protein is CASSPPGHSSYEQYF. Together with reference TRBV28 and TRBJ2-7, the CDR3 gives the full variable domain: DVKVTQSSRYLVKRTGEKVFLECVQDMDHENMFWYRQDPGLGLRLIYFSYDVKMKEKGDIPEGYSVSREKKERFSLILESASTNQTSMYLCASSPPGHSSYEQYFGPGTRLTVT.

The rearrangement links TRBV5-1 to TRBJ2-1; 12 positions match TRBD2. The CDR3 runs 18 residues. CDR1 SGHRS and CDR2 YFSETQ come from the germline V gene. Trimming removed 1 base from V and 1 base from J; junction bases left unmatched: 6. In nucleotides, the CDR3 is TGCGCCAGCAGCTTGACACTAGCGGGAGGACGATCCTACAATGAGCAGTTCTTC. This translates into CASSLTLAGGRSYNEQFF.

The chain has TRBV14 and TRBJ2-6; the D is unclear. V lost 0 bases and J lost 0, with 3 bases in between. Germline assignment: CDR1 SGHDN and CDR2 FVKESK. The CDR3 sequence is 15 residues long. The CDR3 DNA reads TGTGCCAGCAGCCAAGACAACTCTGGGGCCAACGTCCTGACTTTC. This translates into CASSQDNSGANVLTF.

J is TRBJ1-2 and V is TRBV28, with 7 bases matching TRBD1. The CDR3 is 13 residues long. Germline trimming cut 2 bases from V and 7 bases from J; bases unmatched to any gene: 4. In germline, CDR1 is MDHEN, CDR2 SYDVKM. CDR3 in DNA: TGTGCCAGCAGTTTAGAGGGGGCGCTTGGCTACACCTTC. The encoded protein is CASSLEGALGYTF.

The rearrangement uses TRBV11-3 and TRBJ2-7, with 10 bases aligning to TRBD2. CDR3 length: 14 residues. V was pared by 6 bases and J by 4 bases, with 6 bases of the junction left unmatched. Germline CDR1 and CDR2: SGHNT and YENEEA. CDR3 amino acids: CASSKRTSGYEQYF. CDR3 DNA sequence: TGTGCCAGCAGTAAGCGGACTAGCGGATACGAGCAGTACTTC.

CDR3 region: CASREAPRGYTF. The CDR3 DNA is TGTGCCAGCCGGGAAGCCCCTAGGGGCTACACCTTC. The chain is built from TRBV28 and TRBJ1-2, with D unclear. Trimming cost V 8 bases and J 8 bases, with 15 bases left between them. This CDR3 comprises 12 residues. The germline V gene has CDR1 MDHEN and CDR2 SYDVKM.

The chain carries TRBV5-1 and TRBJ2-1; 9 bases are a match to TRBD2. V shed 3 bases, J shed 1 base, and the junction held 8 bases outside the gene matches. In germline, CDR1 is SGHRS, CDR2 YFSETQ. The CDR3 runs 17 residues. CDR3 residues: CASSWTPSGKSYNEQFF. For the CDR3, the DNA is TGCGCCAGCAGCTGGACTCCTAGCGGGAAATCCTACAATGAGCAGTTCTTC.

J is TRBJ2-2 and V is TRBV2; D is possibly TRBD1 (6 bases). The CDR3 is 17 amino acids. V was cut by 4 bases and J by 0 bases, with 15 bases left in between. CDR1 is SNHLY, CDR2 FYNNEI, per germline. The CDR3 region is CASSVPGTFSNTGELFF. The CDR3 region has the DNA TGTGCCAGCAGTGTACCGGGGACATTTTCGAACACCGGGGAGCTGTTTTTT.

This chain links TRBV28 with TRBJ2-2, with a tentative D call TRBD2 (6 bases). V was cut by 10 bases and J by 8 bases, with 14 bases left in between. Germline CDR1 is MDHEN and CDR2 is SYDVKM. The CDR3 totals 12 residues. For the CDR3, the DNA is TGTGCCACGAGACTAGGAACGGGGGAGCTGTTTTTT. Its translation: CATRLGTGELFF.

In its sample, this clone was seen once. The rearrangement links TRBV7-6 to TRBJ1-4; 9 bases fit TRBD1. The V and J ends lost 5 bases and 0 bases, in that order; junction bases with no gene match: 4. In germline, CDR1 is SGHVS, CDR2 FNYEAQ. This CDR3 comprises 16 residues. The CDR3 bases are TGTGCCAGCAGCGGGGGACAGGGCCCAACTAATGAAAAACTGTTTTTT. Its translation: CASSGGQGPTNEKLFF.

V gene TRBV4-3 combines with J gene TRBJ2-2; the match to TRBD1 covers 11 bases. The V gene's germline CDR1 is LGHNA and CDR2 YSLEER. The V segment lost 3 bases and the J segment 7 bases; nucleotides outside the gene matches: 4. The CDR3 is 15 amino acids. CDR3 loop: CASSHEGQGGGELFF. CDR3 bases: TGCGCCAGCAGCCACGAGGGACAGGGGGGCGGGGAGCTGTTTTTT.

J is TRBJ2-5 and V is TRBV4-1; D not certain. V lost 1 base, J lost 0 bases, and 6 bases lay in between. Germline assignment: CDR1 MGHRA and CDR2 YSYEKL. The CDR3 runs to 14 residues. The CDR3 nucleotides are TGCGCCAGCAGCCAAGCCTTGTACCAAGAGACCCAGTACTTC. Its protein product is CASSQALYQETQYF.

The rearrangement uses TRBV5-1 and TRBJ2-3; D might be TRBD2 (5 bases). The CDR3 covers 15 residues. V lost 4 bases and J 0 bases, leaving 12 bases between the germline ends. The germline gives CDR1 SGHRS, CDR2 YFSETQ. The CDR3 reads CASSPTTQSTDTQYF. As DNA, the CDR3 is TGCGCCAGCAGCCCGACTACCCAGAGCACAGATACGCAGTATTTT.

V and J are TRBV9 and TRBJ2-3, with TRBD2 matching 8 bases. CDR1 is SGDLS, CDR2 YYNGEE, per germline. The CDR3 contains 15 residues. Trimming cost V 0 bases and J 4 bases; bases outside gene matches: 4. This CDR3 reads CASSVGGTRPDTQYF. CDR3 sequence (DNA): TGTGCCAGCAGCGTAGGGGGGACTAGGCCAGATACGCAGTATTTT.